This TCR beta chain was profiled in a study of beta chain features in type 1 diabetes (dated by TCRdb to 2016 to 2019). Broadly, across the study: Mean age, gender distribution, total cell number and subset yield were not different between patients and healthy donors. A total of 90 million to 120 million sorted cells were examined across all samples, and a strong correlation was observed between cell number per subset and RNA yield. In the study, recently diagnosed type 1 diabetes patients and matched healthy donors were compared on the TCRB repertoires of their sorted circulating CD4+ T cell subsets. Regulatory and stem cell-like memory subsets were isolated from only 8 patients and about 8 healthy donors, whereas naive and central memory subsets came from all 30 or so donors.

This clone showed up just a few times. This clone's antigen is unknown. No much larger clone exists at a distance of one base, and base qualities are not known. Other nucleotide sequences from this sample produce the same CDR3. Each donor gave one peripheral blood draw, about 110 mL on average, collected into heparinised tubes. A BD FACSAria II and a panel including CD45RO, CCR7, CD25, CD127, CD95 and CD27 were used to sort naive, central memory, regulatory and stem cell-like memory CD4+ T cells. Every sorted population had a purity above 95%. Right away, PBMCs were isolated by Lymphoprep density gradient centrifugation and were stained directly, with no culture step. So that batch effects would be minimized, each experiment stained and sorted samples in pairs, pairing one healthy donor with one patient. Beyond this particular receptor, the publication reports: Type 1 diabetes patients showed a moderate but significant shortening of TCRB CDR3 length in all four CD4+ subsets. PCR may preferentially amplify shorter templates, but because patient and control samples were amplified and corrected together, any resulting skew would affect both groups equally. Only small numbers of individuals were included in the HLA sub-analyses, which left unresolved whether HLA type had any influence on TCRB rearrangement. At VDJ recombination sites, type 1 diabetes patients had fewer insertions and more deleted nucleotides, which implies abnormalities in thymic rearrangement. Naive, central memory and regulatory TCRB repertoires appeared more similar among patients than among healthy donors. Sequencing cDNA rather than genomic DNA could over-represent highly expressing activated cells, although activation and CD3 levels did not differ between groups.

The CDR3 covers 15 residues, taking in both the cysteine and the phenylalanine. Only the CDR3 DNA is retained, 45 bases long and in frame from the first base. According to the germline V gene, CDR1 reads SGHTA and CDR2 reads FQGNSA. Trimming removed 6 bases from V and 0 bases from J, leaving 11 bases between the germline ends. All of the isolated RNA was reverse transcribed with the High Capacity cDNA Reverse Transcription Kit, so expressed TCRB transcripts were sequenced. Naive, central memory and regulatory T cell samples underwent deep immunoSEQ sequencing, averaging roughly 3.4 million total reads per sample. After sorted cells were lysed in RLT buffer, RNA was extracted with DNase-treated RNeasy Micro or Mini kits, with the choice depending on cell number. To prevent cross-contamination, each cell subset was processed individually, whereas patient and healthy donor samples were processed jointly. TCRB sequences were amplified from cDNA with the immunoSEQ multiplex PCR, producing 87-bp fragments spanning the CDR3 region. Amplicons were sequenced on the Illumina HiSeq platform. The authors' analysis ran thus. Synthetic template baselines were used to correct PCR bias computationally, reads within Hamming distance 2 were collapsed, and singletons that could not be merged were discarded. Reads were aligned to IMGT to assign V, D and J genes, CDR3 length, and insertions or deletions at six rearrangement sites. Clonotype counts were normalized to sorted cell number within each subset before computing true diversity and Gini coefficients with the tcR R package. The overlap coefficient, calculated on TCRB nucleotide sequences, was used to measure repertoire sharing. Out-of-frame TCRB sequences from naive cells were analyzed as a proxy for the pre-selection repertoire. Imported from immuneACCESS, the table was reduced by TCRdb to in-frame sequences with V and J called. These copies leave out some clones; in studies compared against another copy, an unresolved V gene accounts for under half, and the cause of the remainder is not known. V and J calls and clone size follow that table, whereas D and trimming were derived from the DNA. The sample records 970,000 or so clones, roughly 15% of which are singletons. 0.02% to 0.025% of the sample is taken by the ten largest.

This clonotype was sampled from a woman under 30 in good health. The V gene is TRBV7-2 and the J gene is TRBJ2-2; tentative D gene TRBD1, with 5 bases matching. Material for sequencing was naive CD4+ T cells from blood. The sample's cell subset or site label, in plain terms: true naive CD4+ T cells. The CDR3 sequence is CASSSRTPNTGELFF. The nucleotide sequence is given as TGTGCCAGCAGTTCCAGGACACCGAACACCGGGGAGCTGTTTTTT.